This passage covers 29 T cell receptor beta chains from one sample sequenced in a study of response to subunit inactivated influenza vaccine. TCRdb independently ran MiXCR on the RT-PCR reads; one entry per CDR3 protein. The sample carries just over 300,000 distinct CDR3 sequences, approximately 23% recorded once. Material: PBMCs from blood, obtained roughly 20 months after vaccination. These receptors all come from a man in his fifties or sixties who received an inactivated influenza vaccine.

This clonotype was picked up a small number of times. The genes are TRBV5-1 and TRBJ2-1; 9 positions match TRBD1. The CDR3 has 15 residues. V shed 3 bases, J shed 4 bases, and the junction held 5 bases outside the gene matches. CDR1 SGHRS and CDR2 YFSETQ come from the germline V gene. This CDR3 is CASSSGQGPYNEQFF. The CDR3, as DNA: TGCGCCAGCAGCTCGGGACAGGGCCCTTACAATGAGCAGTTCTTC.

This clonotype was counted a few times. The genes are TRBV6-5 and TRBJ1-4; the D gene is possibly TRBD1 (5 bases). The V and J ends lost 0 bases and 3 bases respectively, with 11 bases between them. Per germline, CDR1 MNHEY and CDR2 SVGAGI. The CDR3 loop spans 16 amino acids. This CDR3 reads CASSYSFSGSNEKLFF. The CDR3 bases are TGTGCCAGCAGTTACTCTTTTTCAGGGTCTAATGAAAAACTGTTTTTT.

The chain couples TRBV4-2 to TRBJ2-3; no clear D. Germline CDR1 and CDR2: LGHNA and YNFKEQ. Trimming removed 3 bases from V and 0 bases from J, with 10 bases in between. This CDR3 spans 15 amino acids. The CDR3 DNA reads TGTGCCAGCAGCCAGGGTAGGGTGAGCACAGATACGCAGTATTTT. Its translation is CASSQGRVSTDTQYF.

The chain carries TRBV7-9 and TRBJ1-6; D perhaps matches TRBD1 (5 bases). Germline V CDR1 and CDR2: SEHNR, FQNEAQ (reference sequence). CDR3 size: 12 residues. V lost 8 bases and J lost 9, with 11 bases in between. The CDR3 DNA reads TGTGCCAGCGCGGCCGGGGGTTCACCCCTCCACTTT. Translating gives CASAAGGSPLHF. The whole variable domain, remainder taken from reference TRBV7-9 and TRBJ1-6, is DTGVSQNPRHKITKRGQNVTFRCDPISEHNRLYWYRQTLGQGPEFLTYFQNEAQLEKSRLLSDRFSAERPKGSFSTLEIQRTEQGDSAMYLCASAAGGSPLHFGNGTRLTVT.

This clonotype was observed a handful of times. This chain joins TRBV6-2 or TRBV6-3 and TRBJ1-1; TRBD1 agrees at 10 bases. This CDR3 spans 19 amino acids. Germline-derived CDR1 and CDR2 are MNHEY and SVGEGT. The V segment lost 0 bases and the J segment 3 bases; nucleotides outside the gene matches: 13. The chain's CDR3 is CASSYSTVLHGTGDTEAFF. For the CDR3, the DNA is TGTGCCAGCAGTTACTCCACAGTGCTGCATGGGACAGGGGACACTGAAGCTTTCTTT.

This clonotype was detected a few times. The chain employs TRBV12-3 or TRBV12-4 and TRBJ1-2; the D is unclear. The CDR3 has 13 residues. V was clipped by 0 bases and J by 6 bases, with 8 bases between them. The CDR3 reads CASSLARTDGYTF. The CDR3 DNA reads as TGTGCCAGCAGTTTAGCCAGGACGGATGGCTACACCTTC.

This clonotype was found a few times. V usage is TRBV30 and J usage is TRBJ2-2; tentatively, D is TRBD2 (6 bases). Germline V lookup: CDR1 GTSNPN, CDR2 SVGIG (reference sequence). V gave up 4 bases and J gave up 2 bases, with 14 bases separating them. This CDR3 contains 15 residues. DNA for the CDR3: TGTGCCTGGACCTTCACGGGGACTAACACCGGGGAGCTGTTTTTT. It specifies CAWTFTGTNTGELFF.

There are a few counts of this clonotype. The chain couples TRBV29-1 to TRBJ2-7; 9 bases match TRBD1. V lost 1 base, J lost 3 bases, and 7 bases stayed unmatched. CDR1 and CDR2 (germline): SQVTM, ANQGSEA. The CDR3 length is 15 residues. The CDR3 DNA follows: TGCAGCGTTGAAGGTTGGACAGGGGCGATCTACGAGCAGTACTTC. Encoded protein: CSVEGWTGAIYEQYF.

The V call is TRBV28, the J call TRBJ2-2; the match to TRBD1 covers 8 bases. Trimming cost V 5 bases and J 5 bases; bases outside gene matches: 7. The CDR3 covers 15 residues. CDR1 is MDHEN, CDR2 SYDVKM, per germline. The chain's CDR3 is CASSADRAGTGELFF. The CDR3 bases are TGTGCCAGCAGTGCGGACAGGGCGGGAACCGGGGAGCTGTTTTTT.

This clonotype was found many times. V gene TRBV7-9 combines with J gene TRBJ1-4; D unresolved. V was clipped by 1 base and J by 6 bases, with 12 bases between them. The CDR3 length is 15 residues. Per the germline V gene, CDR1 is SEHNR and CDR2 is FQNEAQ (reference sequence). CDR3 DNA: TGTGCCAGCAGCTTAGGGGCCTTTTTCGATGAAAAACTGTTTTTT. As protein: CASSLGAFFDEKLFF.

There are a few counts of this clonotype. The chain uses TRBV29-1 and TRBJ2-7; 8 nucleotides line up with TRBD1. Trimming at V came to 7 bases and at J to 6 bases, leaving 11 bases not matched to a gene. The CDR3 spans 13 residues. CDR1 SQVTM and CDR2 ANQGSEA come from the germline V gene. CDR3 residues: CSAFISTGAEQYF. CDR3 nucleotide sequence: TGCAGCGCCTTCATATCGACAGGGGCCGAGCAGTACTTC.

This chain links TRBV20-1 with TRBJ2-2; 9 bases agree with TRBD2. Per the germline V gene, CDR1 is DFQATT and CDR2 is SNEGSKA (reference sequence). The CDR3 extends over 14 amino acids. After removal of 2 bases from V and 4 bases from J, the junction contained 2 bases not matched to a gene. CDR3: CSARLAGTTGELFF. CDR3 nucleotides: TGCAGTGCTAGACTAGCGGGGACCACCGGGGAGCTGTTTTTT.

The chain employs TRBV25-1 and TRBJ1-6; TRBD1 might be the D (5 bases). CDR3 size: 15 residues. The V and J ends lost 8 bases and 0 bases respectively, with 11 bases between them. CDR1 and CDR2 from the germline V gene are MGHDK and SYGVNS. The CDR3 loop is CASEDSRSYNSPLHF. As DNA, the CDR3 is TGTGCCAGCGAAGACAGCCGCTCCTATAATTCACCCCTCCACTTT.

This clonotype appeared a few times. The chain uses TRBV19 and TRBJ1-2, with 8 bases identical to TRBD1. The V segment lost 10 bases and the J segment 5 bases; nucleotides outside the gene matches: 9. CDR1 is LNHDA, CDR2 SQIVND, per germline (reference sequence). The length of the CDR3 is 13 residues. Written as DNA, the CDR3 is TGTGCCACTACTGACAGGGGTCGGTATGGCTACACCTTC. Protein: CATTDRGRYGYTF. Together with reference TRBV19 and TRBJ1-2, the CDR3 gives the full variable domain: DGGITQSPKYLFRKEGQNVTLSCEQNLNHDAMYWYRQDPGQGLRLIYYSQIVNDFQKGDIAEGYSVSREKKESFPLTVTSAQKNPTAFYLCATTDRGRYGYTFGSGTRLTVV.

The CDR3 loop reads CASSQDRTTSYEQYF. Written as DNA, the CDR3 is TGCGCCAGCAGCCAAGATAGGACAACCTCCTACGAGCAGTACTTC. The chain carries TRBV4-3 and TRBJ2-7, with D possibly matching TRBD1 (5 bases). The length of the CDR3 is 15 residues. Germline values: CDR1 LGHNA, CDR2 YSLEER. Trimming cost V 0 bases and J 0 bases, with 9 bases left between them.

CDR3 sequence (DNA): TGTGCCAGCAGCCAGCTCATATACACCTCTGGAAACACCATATATTTT. Protein sequence: CASSQLIYTSGNTIYF. The chain is built from TRBV4-2 and TRBJ1-3; D remains unclear. Germline-derived CDR1 and CDR2 are LGHNA and YNFKEQ. V shed 3 bases and J shed 0 bases, with 12 bases lying between them. The CDR3 runs 16 residues.

The sample holds a few counts of this clonotype. The V gene is TRBV28, the J gene TRBJ1-4; no definite D call. The CDR3 is 15 amino acids. The germline V gene encodes CDR1 MDHEN and CDR2 SYDVKM. V lost 4 bases and J lost 6, with 15 bases in between. CDR3 in amino acids: CASSSYYQPHEKLFF. CDR3 DNA: TGTGCCAGCAGTTCGTACTACCAACCCCATGAAAAACTGTTTTTT.

J is TRBJ2-1 and V is TRBV24-1; 9 bases fit TRBD1. J gave up 8 bases and V 2 bases, and 9 bases lay outside the gene matches. This CDR3 contains 16 residues. The germline CDR1 and CDR2 sequences are KGHDR and SFDVKD. CDR3 nucleotide sequence: TGTGCCACCAGTGATTGCGGACAGGGGAATTGCGATGAGCAGTTCTTC. Amino acid sequence: CATSDCGQGNCDEQFF.

This clonotype was detected only a few times. The V gene is TRBV5-1, the J gene TRBJ2-1, with 10 bases aligning to TRBD2. Trimming removed 4 bases from V and 0 bases from J; junction bases left unmatched: 7. In germline, CDR1 is SGHRS, CDR2 YFSETQ. The CDR3 loop spans 17 amino acids. The CDR3 coding sequence is TGCGCCAGCAGCATGGAATCTAGCGGGAGCTCCTACAATGAGCAGTTCTTC. Amino acids: CASSMESSGSSYNEQFF.

This sequence joins TRBV19 and TRBJ1-5, with TRBD1 matching over 7 bases. The CDR3 spans 14 residues. V lost 1 base to trimming and J lost 8 bases; unmatched junction nucleotides: 5. CDR1 and CDR2 (germline): LNHDA, SQIVND (reference sequence). In DNA, the CDR3 is TGTGCCAGTAGTATAGGACAGGGAGGGAAGCCCCAGCATTTT. This encodes CASSIGQGGKPQHF.

This clonotype was seen a handful of times. This chain uses TRBV11-2 with TRBJ2-1; the D call may be TRBD1 or TRBD2 (5 bases each). Germline values: CDR1 SGHAT, CDR2 FQNNGV. This CDR3 is 14 amino acids long. V gave up 4 bases and J gave up 8 bases, with 15 bases separating them. The CDR3 DNA reads TGTGCCAGCAGCTCCGGGACCAAAAGCCATGAGCAGTTCTTC. Its protein product is CASSSGTKSHEQFF.

V usage is TRBV18 and J usage is TRBJ1-2; no firm D call. Germline lookup yields CDR1 KGHSH and CDR2 LQKENI. CDR3 length: 15 residues. V shed 6 bases and J shed 4 bases, with 18 bases lying between them. Here the CDR3 reads CASSQRGSGSYGYTF. The CDR3 DNA is TGTGCCAGCTCCCAGCGAGGGAGTGGCAGCTATGGCTACACCTTC.

This clonotype was detected only once. V gene TRBV20-1 combines with J gene TRBJ2-5; D could derive from TRBD1 or TRBD2 (5 bases each). This CDR3 has 14 amino acids. Trimming removed 5 bases from V and 1 base from J, with 14 bases in between. Germline V CDR1 and CDR2: DFQATT, SNEGSKA (reference sequence). The CDR3 loop is CSASELGVQETQYF. As DNA, the CDR3 is TGCAGTGCTTCGGAATTGGGGGTCCAAGAGACCCAGTACTTC.

Only a few counts were recorded for this clonotype. The genes are TRBV25-1 and TRBJ1-1, with 7 bases that match TRBD1. V was pared by 6 bases and J by 10 bases, with 8 bases of the junction left unmatched. CDR3 length equals 12 residues. Germline CDR1 reads MGHDK; CDR2 reads SYGVNS. The CDR3 loop is CASRGGTVGAFF. The CDR3 nucleotides read TGTGCCAGCAGGGGGGGGACAGTTGGAGCTTTCTTT.

The rearrangement uses TRBV4-3 and TRBJ1-2, with D possibly matching TRBD1 (5 bases). The V and J ends lost 4 bases and 3 bases respectively, with 21 bases between them. The germline gives CDR1 LGHNA, CDR2 YSLEER. The CDR3 spans 17 residues. The CDR3 DNA reads as TGCGCCAGCAGCCTCCACCCGGGGGGGGAGGCCGACTATGGCTACACCTTC. Translation gives CASSLHPGGEADYGYTF.

The chain uses TRBV6-6 and TRBJ2-7; a possible D gene is TRBD2 (6 bases). The CDR3 totals 13 residues. In germline, CDR1 is MNHNY, CDR2 SVGAGI (reference sequence). With 2 bases removed from V and 6 bases from J, the gap between germline ends came to 11 bases. The CDR3 loop is CASSYAGGAEQYF. The CDR3 DNA reads as TGTGCCAGCAGTTACGCAGGAGGGGCCGAGCAGTACTTC.

V usage is TRBV10-3 and J usage is TRBJ2-1; D gene ambiguous. CDR3 length equals 13 residues. Germline V gene lookup returns CDR1 ENHRY and CDR2 SYGVKD. Trimming took 4 bases from V and 4 from J, leaving 8 bases between them. CDR3 coding DNA: TGTGCCATCAGTGTCGGATTGTACAATGAGCAGTTCTTC. This translates into CAISVGLYNEQFF.

The chain carries TRBV7-2 and TRBJ1-1; 9 bases line up with TRBD1. The CDR3 extends over 15 amino acids. The V segment lost 2 bases and the J segment 6 bases; nucleotides outside the gene matches: 7. Germline CDR1 SGHTA, CDR2 FQGNSA. CDR3 coding DNA: TGTGCCAGCAGCTTAAGGGGACAGGGTTACCCTGAAGCTTTCTTT. Its translation is CASSLRGQGYPEAFF.

A few counts support this clonotype. The V and J genes are TRBV11-2 and TRBJ2-1, with D possibly being TRBD2 (6 bases). Trimming pared 1 base from V and 2 bases from J, leaving 21 bases between. The germline V gene encodes CDR1 SGHAT and CDR2 FQNNGV. The CDR3 length is 19 residues. CDR3 amino acids: CASSLVRVVLATPYNEQFF. The CDR3, as DNA: TGTGCCAGCAGCTTAGTCCGGGTGGTTCTAGCGACACCCTACAATGAGCAGTTCTTC.